These T cell receptor beta chains were read from a single sample in a study of cytomegalovirus exposure and HLA in healthy donors. Assay: immunoSEQ multiplex PCR; the TCRdb copy retains only in-frame clones and omits some. The data show 85,000 to 120,000 clones, roughly 73% seen once. What was sequenced was PBMCs. The receptors shown here come from a middle-aged man in good health and CMV-seronegative. The CDR3 runs from the conserved cysteine through the conserved F or W. D genes are given only for firm matches. Clone sizes are given selectively: once, few, many, or a class where the clone is expanded.

- | TRBD2 | TRBJ2-3 | TRBV7-2 | CASSLVGTSGGAQDTQYF | TGTGCCAGCAGCTTAGTCGGGACTAGCGGGGGGGCCCAAGATACGCAGTATTTT
- | TRBD1 | TRBJ1-6 | TRBV15 | CATSRDRDSANSPLHF | TGTGCCACCAGCAGAGATAGGGACAGCGCTAATTCACCCCTCCACTTT
- | TRBD1 | TRBJ1-2 | TRBV19 | CASRGPGGSRYTF | TGTGCCAGTAGGGGACCAGGGGGCAGTCGCTACACCTTC
few | TRBD1 | TRBJ1-1 | TRBV2 | CASSPTGAYTEAFF | TGTGCCAGCAGTCCTACAGGGGCATACACTGAAGCTTTCTTT
- | TRBD1 | TRBJ1-1 | TRBV6-5 | CASSYRQGFDEAFF | TGTGCCAGCAGTTACAGACAGGGGTTTGATGAAGCTTTCTTT
few | TRBD1 | TRBJ1-4 | TRBV10-3 | CATGQGATNEKLFF | TGTGCCACGGGACAGGGCGCAACTAATGAAAAACTGTTTTTT
- | - | TRBJ2-1 | TRBV6-6 | CASSYSRTGDEQFF | TGTGCCAGCAGTTACTCGAGGACGGGGGATGAGCAGTTCTTC
few | TRBD2 | TRBJ2-1 | TRBV19 | CASSIGLAGGYNEQFF | TGTGCCAGTAGTATCGGGCTAGCGGGGGGGTACAATGAGCAGTTCTTC
few | - | TRBJ2-7 | TRBV18 | CASSSRNSYEQYF | TGTGCCAGCTCATCCCGTAATTCCTACGAGCAGTACTTC
once | - | TRBJ2-7 | TRBV2 | CASSGQGYEQYF | TGTGCCAGCAGTGGTCAGGGTTACGAGCAGTACTTC
- | TRBD1 | TRBJ2-1 | TRBV19 | CASSVLPTGFGEQFF | TGTGCCAGTAGTGTACTCCCGACAGGGTTCGGTGAGCAGTTCTTC
- | TRBD1 | TRBJ1-3 | TRBV10-3 | CAIRTGKDTIYF | TGTGCCATCAGGACAGGGAAGGACACCATATATTTT
- | TRBD2 | TRBJ2-1 | TRBV30 | CAWSAPAGLGNYNEQFF | TGTGCCTGGAGTGCCCCTGCGGGACTAGGGAATTACAATGAGCAGTTCTTC
- | - | TRBJ2-2 | TRBV15 | CATSRDQATGELFF | TGTGCCACCAGCAGAGATCAGGCAACGGGGGAGCTGTTTTTT
- | TRBD1 | TRBJ2-7 | TRBV15 | CATSRGRGYNEQYF | TGTGCCACCAGCAGGGGCAGGGGGTACAACGAGCAGTACTTC
- | - | TRBJ1-2 | TRBV5-1 | CASSLNVGLPYGYTF | TGCGCCAGCAGCTTGAACGTGGGCTTACCCTATGGCTACACCTTC
- | TRBD2 | TRBJ2-5 | TRBV12-5 | CASGSRLAGGRKETQYF | TGTGCTAGTGGCTCCCGACTAGCGGGGGGGCGGAAAGAGACCCAGTACTTC
- | - | TRBJ2-2 | TRBV29-1 | CSVPLYGNTGELFF | TGCAGCGTCCCGCTATACGGGAACACCGGGGAGCTGTTTTTT
- | TRBD2 | TRBJ2-7 | TRBV7-2 | CASSPTSGGLRGQYF | TGTGCCAGCAGCCCAACTAGCGGGGGCCTACGAGGGCAGTACTTC
- | TRBD1 | TRBJ1-2 | TRBV10-3 | CAIKGTGDFNYGYTF | TGTGCCATCAAGGGGACAGGGGACTTTAACTATGGCTACACCTTC
- | TRBD1 | TRBJ1-2 | TRBV29-1 | CSAGGTGGGYGYTF | TGCAGCGCGGGGGGGACAGGGGGCGGGTATGGCTACACCTTC
- | - | TRBJ1-5 | TRBV4-1 | CASSQVLGTQGNQPQHF | TGCGCCAGCAGCCAAGTCTTAGGGACTCAAGGCAATCAGCCCCAGCATTTT
- | - | TRBJ2-1 | TRBV2 | CASSVQAVYNEQFF | TGTGCCAGCAGTGTACAGGCGGTATACAATGAGCAGTTCTTC
- | TRBD2 | TRBJ2-3 | TRBV5-1 | CASSFGGGDTQYF | TGCGCCAGCAGCTTCGGCGGGGGTGATACGCAGTATTTT
few | - | TRBJ1-5 | TRBV2 | CASSVDRQVQPQHF | TGTGCCAGCAGTGTTGACAGGCAGGTTCAGCCCCAGCATTTT
- | - | TRBJ1-4 | TRBV25-1 | CASSESHTNEKLFF | TGTGCCAGCAGTGAATCCCATACTAATGAAAAACTGTTTTTT